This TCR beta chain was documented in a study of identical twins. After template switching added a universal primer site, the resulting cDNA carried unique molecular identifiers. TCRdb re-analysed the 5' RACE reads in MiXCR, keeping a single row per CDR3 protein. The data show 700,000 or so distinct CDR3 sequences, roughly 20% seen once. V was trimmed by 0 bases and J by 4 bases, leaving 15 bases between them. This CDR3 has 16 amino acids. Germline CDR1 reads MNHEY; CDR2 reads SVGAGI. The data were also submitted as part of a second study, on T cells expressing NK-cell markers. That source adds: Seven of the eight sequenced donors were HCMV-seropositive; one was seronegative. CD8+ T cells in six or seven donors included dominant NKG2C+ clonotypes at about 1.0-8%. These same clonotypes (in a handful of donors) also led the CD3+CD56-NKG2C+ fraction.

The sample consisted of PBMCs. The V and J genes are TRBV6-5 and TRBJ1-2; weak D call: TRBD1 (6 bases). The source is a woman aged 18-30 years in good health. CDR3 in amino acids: CASSYSQLQGTYGYTF. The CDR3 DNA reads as TGTGCCAGCAGTTACTCCCAATTACAGGGTACCTATGGCTACACCTTC.